The source of this TCR beta chain is a study of a mutant IDH1 vaccine in newly diagnosed glioma. The overall study: Averaging approximately 42 years of age, treated patients were about 60% male and approximately 40% female.

Time point here: baseline, week 1 (first vaccination visit). Documented treatment: pre-vaccination baseline after standard-of-care therapy. Newly diagnosed WHO grade 3 or 4 IDH1-mutant, ATRX-lost astrocytomas were identified in the donors. The V gene lost 0 bases and the J gene lost 8 bases, with 8 bases spanning the gap. Germline V gene data show CDR1 as ENHRY and CDR2 as SYGVKD. The CDR3 is 13 residues long. Produced via immunoSEQ multiplex PCR; TCRdb's table is partial and in-frame only. The table has about 54,000 clones, roughly 80% seen once. Here the sequenced sample was PBMCs, taken from a glioma patient treated with radiotherapy, temozolomide or both. The sequence was obtained from a man between 18 and 29 years old with glioma. The rearrangement uses TRBV10-3 and TRBJ1-5, with unresolved D. CDR3 sequence: CAISESSWEPQHF. CDR3 bases: TGTGCCATCAGTGAGTCGAGTTGGGAGCCCCAGCATTTT.